This is a list of T cell receptor beta chains from one sample in a study of cytomegalovirus exposure and HLA in healthy donors. Using immunoSEQ multiplex PCR, the repertoire was profiled, and TCRdb retains in-frame clones only, with some absent. Here the sample spans around 150,000 clones, approximately 79% being singletons. The sequencing input was PBMCs. These receptors originate from a man in his fifties or sixties in good health and CMV-seropositive. CDR3s include the opening cysteine and the closing phenylalanine or tryptophan. A D gene is named only where the DNA matches it firmly. A clone size is listed for some rows: how often the clone was seen (once, few, many), or a class if it is expanded.

TRBV5-4	NA	TRBD1	TRBJ1-1	CASSVRQGDTEAFF	TGTGCCAGCAGCGTCAGACAGGGGGACACTGAAGCTTTCTTT
TRBV4-3	NA	NA	TRBJ1-5	CASSQARSGEPQHF	TGCGCCAGCAGCCAAGCTCGATCAGGGGAGCCCCAGCATTTT
TRBV28	few	TRBD2	TRBJ2-7	CASSPLLLAGEEEQYF	TGTGCCAGCAGTCCACTCTTACTAGCGGGAGAAGAGGAGCAGTACTTC
TRBV2	NA	TRBD2	TRBJ2-7	CASSPGTSSWQYF	TGTGCCAGCAGCCCTGGGACTAGCAGTTGGCAGTACTTC
TRBV9	NA	TRBD2	TRBJ2-1	CASSASIGGRAYNEQFF	TGTGCCAGCAGCGCGTCGATAGGCGGGAGGGCGTACAATGAGCAGTTCTTC
TRBV28	once	TRBD1	TRBJ1-5	CASRPRDRPNQPQHF	TGTGCCAGCAGACCTCGGGACAGGCCTAATCAGCCCCAGCATTTT
TRBV5-1	few	NA	TRBJ1-1	CASSTADTMNTEAFF	TGCGCCAGCAGCACCGCGGACACGATGAACACTGAAGCTTTCTTT
TRBV27	NA	TRBD1	TRBJ2-1	CASSLTGTVNNEQFF	TGTGCCAGCAGTTTAACCGGGACAGTTAACAATGAGCAGTTCTTC
TRBV28	NA	TRBD1	TRBJ1-3	CASSLPYHRDRNSGNTIYF	TGTGCCAGCAGCCTACCTTACCACCGGGACAGGAACTCTGGAAACACCATATATTTT
TRBV6-5	once	NA	TRBJ1-2	CASSPGSGGYTF	TGTGCCAGCAGTCCAGGGTCTGGTGGCTACACCTTC
TRBV2	NA	TRBD1	TRBJ1-2	CASSTDRGLSYGYTF	TGTGCCAGCTCTACCGACAGGGGACTTTCCTATGGCTACACCTTC
TRBV29-1	NA	NA	TRBJ2-7	CSVARSASYEQYF	TGCAGCGTTGCGCGGTCAGCTTCCTACGAGCAGTACTTC
TRBV5-1	NA	NA	TRBJ1-2	CASSLVVGDYGYTF	TGCGCCAGCAGCTTGGTCGTAGGGGACTATGGCTACACCTTC
TRBV7-8	NA	NA	TRBJ2-7	CASSLAGARSREQYF	TGTGCCAGCAGCTTAGCGGGAGCTAGGTCGCGGGAGCAGTACTTC
TRBV28	NA	TRBD2	TRBJ2-5	CASSLGGRQETQYF	TGTGCCAGCAGTTTAGGCGGGAGACAAGAGACCCAGTACTTC
TRBV2	NA	TRBD2	TRBJ2-5	CASSDLAGLAAETQYF	TGTGCCAGCAGTGATTTAGCGGGACTAGCGGCGGAGACCCAGTACTTC
TRBV20-1	NA	NA	TRBJ1-1	CSASKKGEAFF	TGCAGTGCTAGCAAGAAGGGGGAAGCTTTCTTT
TRBV29-1	NA	NA	TRBJ2-7	CSVGADYEQYF	TGCAGCGTTGGTGCAGACTACGAGCAGTACTTC
TRBV5-1	few	NA	TRBJ1-4	CASSSSSTAYNEKLFF	TGCGCCAGCAGCTCGTCCTCGACAGCCTATAATGAAAAACTGTTTTTT
TRBV5-1	NA	NA	TRBJ2-3	CASSLGAREDTQYF	TGCGCCAGCAGCTTGGGGGCCCGGGAAGATACGCAGTATTTT